These 22 T cell receptor beta chains were all obtained from the same sample, sequenced in a study of response to subunit inactivated influenza vaccine. TCRdb used MiXCR to reprocess the RT-PCR reads, holding one entry per CDR3 protein. The table shows 610,000 or so distinct CDR3 sequences, with less than 15% occurring only once. The material was PBMCs from blood, obtained about 11 days after vaccination. The receptor source for this set is a man aged 50-59 years who received an inactivated influenza vaccine.

V gene TRBV7-2 combines with J gene TRBJ2-7; the match to TRBD1 covers 7 bases. Trimming cost V 6 bases and J 1 base; bases outside gene matches: 9. The germline V gene encodes CDR1 SGHTA and CDR2 FQGNSA. This CDR3 has 15 residues. Written as DNA, the CDR3 is TGTGCCAGCAGTAGACCGGGACAGTCTTCCTACGAGCAGTACTTC. It is translated as CASSRPGQSSYEQYF.

V and J are TRBV5-5 and TRBJ1-5; D not resolved. V was trimmed by 0 bases and J by 0 bases, leaving 7 bases between them. Germline-derived CDR1 and CDR2 are SGHKS and YYEKEE (reference sequence). The CDR3 consists of 15 residues. This CDR3 is CASSLESDSNQPQHF. The CDR3 nucleotides are TGTGCCAGCAGCTTGGAATCGGATAGCAATCAGCCCCAGCATTTT.

The chain employs TRBV28 and TRBJ2-7; D might be TRBD1 or TRBD2, each matching 5 bases. From germline, CDR1 is MDHEN and CDR2 SYDVKM. The CDR3 has 14 residues. Trimming removed 8 bases at V and 3 bases at J, with 17 bases between. CDR3: CASPAGTENYEQYF. The CDR3, as DNA: TGTGCCAGCCCAGCCGGGACGGAGAACTACGAGCAGTACTTC.

At least ten counts were recorded for this clonotype. J is TRBJ1-1 and V is TRBV12-3 or TRBV12-4; D ambiguous. V was trimmed by 1 base and J by 5 bases, leaving 11 bases between them. CDR3 size: 14 residues. CDR3 nucleotide sequence: TGTGCCAGCAGTTTAGGAGGTGGCGTGACTGAAGCTTTCTTT. It is translated as CASSLGGGVTEAFF.

This clonotype has a handful of counts. The rearrangement joins TRBV20-1 to TRBJ1-2; D call uncertain. The CDR3 loop spans 15 amino acids. The V gene lost 0 bases and the J gene lost 0 bases, with 11 bases spanning the gap. The germline gives CDR1 DFQATT, CDR2 SNEGSKA (reference sequence). CDR3 DNA: TGCAGTGCTAGAGATGGTGACCTATCTAACTATGGCTACACCTTC. It codes for CSARDGDLSNYGYTF.

There are a few counts of this clonotype. The CDR3 sequence: CASSLALARRETQYF. The CDR3 DNA sequence: TGTGCCAGCAGCTTAGCTCTAGCGAGACGAGAGACCCAGTACTTC. This chain links TRBV7-2 with TRBJ2-5, with a possible D match to TRBD2 (6 bases). Germline V lookup: CDR1 SGHTA, CDR2 FQGNSA. V gave up 0 bases and J gave up 4 bases, with 12 bases separating them. The CDR3 is made up of 15 amino acids. The full variable domain, its missing parts supplied by reference TRBV7-2 and TRBJ2-5, is GAGVSQSPSNKVTEKGKDVELRCDPISGHTALYWYRQSLGQGLEFLIYFQGNSAPDKSGLPSDRFSAERTGGSVSTLTIQRTQQEDSAVYLCASSLALARRETQYFGPGTRLLVL.

This clonotype came up a few times. V is TRBV6-1 and J is TRBJ1-1; 11 nucleotides match TRBD1. Germline V lookup: CDR1 MNHNS, CDR2 SASEGT. The CDR3 length is 16 residues. The J segment lost 6 bases and the V segment lost 2 bases, leaving 8 bases of the junction unmatched. The CDR3 loop is CASSETPDRGLSEAFF. The DNA for the CDR3 is TGTGCCAGCAGTGAAACCCCGGACAGGGGGCTATCTGAAGCTTTCTTT.

A few counts support this clonotype. V usage is TRBV2 and J usage is TRBJ1-3, with TRBD1 as a possible D gene (6 bases). CDR3 length: 17 amino acids. The V gene lost 3 bases and the J gene lost 2 bases, with 17 bases spanning the gap. Germline CDR1 reads SNHLY; CDR2 reads FYNNEI. CDR3 sequence reads: CASSDRQGLGTGNTIYF. CDR3 coding DNA: TGTGCCAGCAGTGACCGCCAGGGGCTTGGTACTGGAAACACCATATATTTT. Combining the CDR3 with reference TRBV2 and TRBJ1-3 gives the whole variable domain EPEVTQTPSHQVTQMGQEVILRCVPISNHLYFYWYRQILGQKVEFLVSFYNNEISEKSEIFDDQFSVERPDGSNFTLKIRSTKLEDSAMYFCASSDRQGLGTGNTIYFGEGSWLTVV.

This clonotype was counted between two and nine times. This chain uses TRBV7-9 with TRBJ1-1; no definite D call. CDR3 size: 13 residues. Germline V CDR1 and CDR2: SEHNR, FQNEAQ (reference sequence). With 3 bases removed from V and 1 base from J, the gap between germline ends came to 6 bases. This chain's CDR3 is CASSFFPNTEAFF. Here the CDR3 DNA reads TGTGCCAGCAGCTTCTTTCCGAACACTGAAGCTTTCTTT.

This clonotype was found many times. This chain links TRBV5-4 with TRBJ2-1; possible D gene TRBD1, 5 bases. CDR3 length: 14 residues. Between the trimmed V and J ends, which lost 0 bases and 5 bases, there was a span of 9 bases. CDR1 is SGHNT and CDR2 is YYREEE in the germline V gene (reference sequence). CDR3 residues: CASSLGVTDNEQFF. In DNA, the CDR3 is TGTGCCAGCAGCTTGGGGGTGACAGACAATGAGCAGTTCTTC.

The chain links TRBV6-5 to TRBJ1-6; TRBD1 might be the D (5 bases). V shed 4 bases and J shed 7 bases, with 11 bases lying between them. Germline assignment: CDR1 MNHEY and CDR2 SVGAGI. The CDR3 totals 14 residues. CDR3 nucleotides: TGTGCCAGCAGTTTCTTCGGGGGGAATTCACCCCTCCACTTT. It specifies CASSFFGGNSPLHF.

This clonotype came up a few times. This chain uses TRBV4-2 with TRBJ1-2; D unclear. CDR3 length: 12 residues. Germline lookup yields CDR1 LGHNA and CDR2 YNFKEQ. V lost 8 bases to trimming and J lost 8 bases, with 15 bases between them. The CDR3 sequence is CASGPQVRGYTF. In DNA form, the CDR3 reads TGTGCCAGCGGTCCGCAGGTCCGGGGCTACACCTTC.

The V and J genes are TRBV9 and TRBJ1-3; tentative D call: TRBD1 (5 bases). Trimming stripped 2 bases from V and 0 bases from J, with 15 bases between. Germline values: CDR1 SGDLS, CDR2 YYNGEE. The CDR3 is made up of 17 amino acids. Here the CDR3 DNA reads TGTGCCAGCAGCGTGGAGGGACCTATGAGCTCTGGAAACACCATATATTTT. Translating it yields CASSVEGPMSSGNTIYF. Combining the CDR3 with reference TRBV9 and TRBJ1-3 gives the whole variable domain DSGVTQTPKHLITATGQRVTLRCSPRSGDLSVYWYQQSLDQGLQFLIQYYNGEERAKGNILERFSAQQFPDLHSELNLSSLELGDSALYFCASSVEGPMSSGNTIYFGEGSWLTVV.

The chain couples TRBV15 to TRBJ1-5; D call uncertain. The length of the CDR3 is 14 residues. Germline CDR1 reads LNHNV; CDR2 reads YYDKDF (reference sequence). V was pared by 2 bases and J by 2 bases, with 7 bases between. The CDR3 sequence: CATSRTRGNQPQHF. CDR3 nucleotide sequence: TGTGCCACCAGCAGAACCCGGGGCAATCAGCCCCAGCATTTT.

V usage is TRBV4-3 and J usage is TRBJ2-7; D perhaps matches TRBD2 (6 bases). The ends were cut back, 4 bases at V and 3 bases at J, with 16 bases in the middle. This CDR3 spans 15 amino acids. Germline V gene sequence: CDR1 LGHNA, CDR2 YSLEER. The CDR3 DNA sequence: TGCGCCAGCAGCCCAGGAAAAGGAGGGTACTACGAGCAGTACTTC. Translated, it gives CASSPGKGGYYEQYF.

This clonotype was detected a few times. The V and J genes are TRBV5-6 and TRBJ2-1, with no clear D. From germline, CDR1 is SGHDT and CDR2 YYEEEE. Trimming took 6 bases from V and 5 from J, leaving 12 bases between them. This CDR3 has 13 residues. The CDR3 nucleotides read TGTGCCAGCACCCGAGACTCAAACAATGAGCAGTTCTTC. As protein: CASTRDSNNEQFF.

The V gene is TRBV6-1, the J gene TRBJ1-1, with unresolved D. Germline CDR1 and CDR2: MNHNS and SASEGT. CDR3 length equals 13 residues. Trimming took 5 bases from V and 3 from J, leaving 10 bases between them. The CDR3 DNA sequence: TGTGCCAGCAGTAAGGAAAGGTACACTGAAGCTTTCTTT. Its protein product is CASSKERYTEAFF.

This clonotype was recorded many times. The J gene is TRBJ2-3, the V gene TRBV4-3; 8 bases agree with TRBD2. Germline CDR1 is LGHNA and CDR2 is YSLEER. The junction had 6 bases not matched to a gene; V was cut back by 0 bases and J by 4 bases. This CDR3 contains 16 residues. CDR3 sequence reads: CASSQDYGRAADTQYF. The DNA for the CDR3 is TGCGCCAGCAGCCAAGATTACGGGAGGGCCGCAGATACGCAGTATTTT.

There are a few counts of this clonotype. The J gene is TRBJ2-5, the V gene TRBV2, with 11 bases lining up with TRBD2. The CDR3 loop spans 15 amino acids. The germline V gene has CDR1 SNHLY and CDR2 FYNNEI. V gave up 5 bases and J gave up 4 bases; unmatched junction bases: 6. CDR3 residues: CASSLAGGRGETQYF. Here the CDR3 DNA reads TGTGCCAGCAGTTTAGCGGGAGGGAGGGGAGAGACCCAGTACTTC.

This clonotype appeared a few times. The genes are TRBV4-2 and TRBJ1-4; D remains unclear. This CDR3 is 15 amino acids long. V lost 5 bases and J lost 0, with 10 bases in between. Germline V gene sequence: CDR1 LGHNA, CDR2 YNFKEQ. CDR3 residues: CASSWGGATNEKLFF. In DNA, the CDR3 is TGTGCCAGCAGCTGGGGTGGGGCAACTAATGAAAAACTGTTTTTT.

V usage is TRBV6-5 and J usage is TRBJ2-2, with TRBD1 identical over 9 bases. The junction had 4 bases not matched to a gene; V was cut back by 2 bases and J by 3 bases. Germline CDR1 reads MNHEY; CDR2 reads SVGAGI. CDR3 size: 16 residues. CDR3 loop: CASSYGGQGDTGELFF. For the CDR3, the DNA is TGTGCCAGCAGTTACGGGGGACAGGGCGACACCGGGGAGCTGTTTTTT.

This clonotype has just a few counts. The chain has TRBV7-6 and TRBJ2-7; D tentatively reads TRBD1 or TRBD2 (5 bases each). This CDR3 region has 13 residues. Deletions cut 3 bases from V and 6 bases from J, with 12 bases between. Per the germline V gene, CDR1 is SGHVS and CDR2 is FNYEAQ. The CDR3 DNA is TGTGCCAGCAGCTTCGGGGACGGCACCGAGCAGTACTTC. It codes for CASSFGDGTEQYF. The variable domain in full, completed from reference TRBV7-6 and TRBJ2-7, reads GAGVSQSPRYKVTKRGQDVALRCDPISGHVSLYWYRQALGQGPEFLTYFNYEAQQDKSGLPNDRFSAERPEGSISTLTIQRTEQRDSAMYRCASSFGDGTEQYFGPGTRLTVT.